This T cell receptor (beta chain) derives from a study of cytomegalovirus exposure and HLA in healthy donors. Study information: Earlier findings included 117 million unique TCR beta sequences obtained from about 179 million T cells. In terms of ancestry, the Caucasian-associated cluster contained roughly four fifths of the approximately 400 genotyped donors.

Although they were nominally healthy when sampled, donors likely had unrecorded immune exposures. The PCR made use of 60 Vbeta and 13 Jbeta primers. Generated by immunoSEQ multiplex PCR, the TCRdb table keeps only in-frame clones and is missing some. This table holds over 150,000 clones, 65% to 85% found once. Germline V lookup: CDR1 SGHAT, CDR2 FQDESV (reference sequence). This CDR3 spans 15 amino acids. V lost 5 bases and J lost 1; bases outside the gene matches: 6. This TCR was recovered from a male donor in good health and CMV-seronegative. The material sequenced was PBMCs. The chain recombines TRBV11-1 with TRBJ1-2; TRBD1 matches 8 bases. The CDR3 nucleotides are TGTGCCAGCAGCCCCGGGACAGGATATAACTATGGCTACACCTTC. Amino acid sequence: CASSPGTGYNYGYTF.